The entry that follows covers one T cell receptor (beta chain) sequence. The data derive from a study of blood T cell repertoires in COVID-19. In the study overall: The United States, Italy and Spain supplied acute and convalescent COVID-19 samples. Sources were T cells, B-cell-depleted T cells, or PBMCs; the material itself was cDNA or gDNA.

Patients of the Seattle cohort, enrolled during active infection, were followed longitudinally. Germline assignment: CDR1 SQVTM and CDR2 ANQGSEA. The length of the CDR3 is 15 residues. Trimming cost V 0 bases and J 7 bases, with 15 bases left between them. Measured with immunoSEQ multiplex PCR; TCRdb has only the in-frame clones, and not every one. This sample has 210,000 or so clones; about 83% occur once, and the top ten carry around 1.3%. The source is a woman aged 30 to 39 with COVID-19, enrolled during active disease. What was sequenced was peripheral blood. The V and J genes are TRBV29-1 and TRBJ2-2; D is possibly TRBD2 (6 bases). CDR3: CSVEDTGGINGELFF. The CDR3 nucleotides read TGCAGCGTTGAAGATACGGGCGGGATAAACGGGGAGCTGTTTTTT.